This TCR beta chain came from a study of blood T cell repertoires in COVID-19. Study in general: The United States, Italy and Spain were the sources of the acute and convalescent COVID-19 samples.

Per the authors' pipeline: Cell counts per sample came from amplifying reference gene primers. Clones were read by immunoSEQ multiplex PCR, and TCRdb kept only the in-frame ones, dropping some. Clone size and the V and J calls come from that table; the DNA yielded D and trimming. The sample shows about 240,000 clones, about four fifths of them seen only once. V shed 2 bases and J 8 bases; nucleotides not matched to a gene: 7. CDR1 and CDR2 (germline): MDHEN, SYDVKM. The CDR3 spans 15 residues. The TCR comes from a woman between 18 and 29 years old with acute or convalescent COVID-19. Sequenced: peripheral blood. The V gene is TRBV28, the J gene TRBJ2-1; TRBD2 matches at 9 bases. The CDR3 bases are TGTGCCAGCAGTTTAACGTCTAGCGGGAAGGATGAGCAGTTCTTC. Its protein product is CASSLTSSGKDEQFF.